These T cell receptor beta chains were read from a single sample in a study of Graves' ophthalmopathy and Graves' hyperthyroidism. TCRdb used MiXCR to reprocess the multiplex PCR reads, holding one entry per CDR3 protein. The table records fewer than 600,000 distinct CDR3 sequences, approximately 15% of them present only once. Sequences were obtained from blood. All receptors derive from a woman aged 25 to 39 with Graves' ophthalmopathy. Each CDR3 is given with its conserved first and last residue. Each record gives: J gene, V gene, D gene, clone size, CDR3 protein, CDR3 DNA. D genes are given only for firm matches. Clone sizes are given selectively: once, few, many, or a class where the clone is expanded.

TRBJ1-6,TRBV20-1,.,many,CSARKEGKSPLHF,TGCAGTGCTAGAAAGGAGGGAAAATCACCCCTCCACTTT
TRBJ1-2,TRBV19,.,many,CASSIGREYGYTF,TGTGCCAGTAGTATAGGCAGGGAATATGGCTACACCTTC
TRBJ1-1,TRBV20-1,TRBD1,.,CSARVGGGEGEAFF,TGCAGTGCTAGAGTGGGAGGGGGCGAAGGTGAAGCTTTCTTT
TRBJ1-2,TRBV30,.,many,CAASTPTVYGYTF,TGTGCTGCTTCGACACCCACCGTCTATGGCTACACCTTC
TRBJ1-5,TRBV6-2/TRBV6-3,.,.,CASSYSGSHQPQHF,TGTGCCAGCAGTTACTCGGGAAGTCACCAGCCCCAGCATTTT
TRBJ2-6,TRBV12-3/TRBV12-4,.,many,CASSLRQGSLSGANVLTF,TGTGCCAGCAGTTTAAGGCAGGGAAGCCTCTCTGGGGCCAACGTCCTGACTTTC
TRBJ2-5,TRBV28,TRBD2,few,CASEAGGGETQYF,TGTGCCAGTGAAGCGGGAGGGGGGGAGACCCAGTACTTC
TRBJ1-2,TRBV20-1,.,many,CSAPRGTNYGYTF,TGCAGTGCACCCCGGGGAACTAACTATGGCTACACCTTC
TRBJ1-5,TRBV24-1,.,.,CATSDPGLNQPQHF,TGTGCCACCAGTGACCCCGGATTGAATCAGCCCCAGCATTTT
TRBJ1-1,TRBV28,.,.,CASSLRVGYPEAFF,TGTGCCAGCAGTTTGCGGGTTGGGTACCCTGAAGCTTTCTTT
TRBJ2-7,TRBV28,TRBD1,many,CASSFSPQGVSYEQYF,TGTGCCAGCAGTTTTTCCCCGCAGGGGGTCTCCTACGAGCAGTACTTC
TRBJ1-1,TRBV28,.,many,CASRSWAEAFF,TGTGCCAGCAGATCTTGGGCTGAAGCTTTCTTT
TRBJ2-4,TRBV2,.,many,CASSEDQIAKNIQYF,TGTGCCAGCAGTGAAGATCAGATAGCCAAAAACATTCAGTACTTC
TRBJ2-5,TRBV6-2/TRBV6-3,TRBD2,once,CASSYVREAPQETQYF,TGTGCCAGCAGTTACGTCCGGGAGGCCCCCCAAGAGACCCAGTACTTC
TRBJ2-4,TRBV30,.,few,CAWSSGSRWDIQYF,TGTGCCTGGAGCTCCGGGAGCCGGTGGGACATTCAGTACTTC
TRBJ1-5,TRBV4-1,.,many,CASSPPGFNQPQHF,TGCGCCAGCAGCCCTCCAGGTTTCAATCAGCCCCAGCATTTT
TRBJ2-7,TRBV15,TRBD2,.,CATSRPGGISEQYF,TGTGCCACCAGCAGACCGGGAGGGATATCCGAGCAGTACTTC
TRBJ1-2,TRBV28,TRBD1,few,CASSSPPGQPYGYTF,TGTGCCAGCAGTTCACCGCCGGGACAGCCCTATGGCTACACCTTC